Below, one TCR beta chain is given with its context. Its antigen remains unidentified. This entry belongs to a study of T-cell memory formation after mild COVID-19. Across the study: Among the donors, TCR clusters were largely specific to each donor.

The ends were cut back, 3 bases at V and 8 bases at J, with 5 bases in the middle. Germline CDR1 and CDR2: SGHTA and FQGNSA. The CDR3 totals 11 residues. Study results and limitations: Mostly located in CM and EM were contracting CD4+ clones, with contracting CD8+ clones located in EMRA. For second-wave clones that peaked at day 37, SARS-CoV-2 specificity went unverified.

One entry per CDR3 protein results from TCRdb running MiXCR on the 5' RACE reads. The sample includes 250,000 to 400,000 distinct CDR3 sequences, roughly an eighth of them seen just once. The receptor was isolated from a man aged 18 to 30 who had mild COVID-19 (a few samples of this study predate the infection). Cell type and time point are not known. Sample: PBMCs or a T cell subset sorted from them (not recorded which). The chain recombines TRBV7-2 with TRBJ1-3; D ambiguous. The CDR3: CASSLRYTIYF. Here the CDR3 DNA reads TGTGCCAGCAGCTTGCGATACACCATATATTTT.